The rows below give T cell receptor beta chains drawn from one sample of a study of beta chain features in type 1 diabetes. Measured with immunoSEQ multiplex PCR; TCRdb has only the in-frame clones, and not every one. The sample consists of 640,000 or so clones, 11% to 15% of them appearing once. The sequencing input was naive CD4+ T cells from blood. Source of these receptors: a man aged 18 to 30 with type 1 diabetes. Each CDR3 is given with its conserved first and last residue. The D gene is left open where the match is weak. Rows give clone size only sometimes, using once, few, many, or a class for an expanded clone.

CDR3nt: TGCAGCGTTGAAGGTGAGGGGTGGGACTCCTACGAGCAGTACTTC
CDR3aa: CSVEGEGWDSYEQYF
d_gene: .
v_gene: TRBV29-1
j_gene: TRBJ2-7
abundance: .

CDR3nt: TGTGCCAGCAGCCCCAGCTTGACAGGCAATCAGCCCCAGCATTTT
CDR3aa: CASSPSLTGNQPQHF
d_gene: .
v_gene: TRBV7-2
j_gene: TRBJ1-5
abundance: .

CDR3nt: TGTGCCAGCAGCGGGGACCGCGCCCGGGGGAACATTCAGTACTTC
CDR3aa: CASSGDRARGNIQYF
d_gene: .
v_gene: TRBV5-4
j_gene: TRBJ2-4
abundance: .

CDR3nt: TGTGCCAGCAGCTTAGTAGGTAGCGGAGCGGATGAGCAGTTCTTC
CDR3aa: CASSLVGSGADEQFF
d_gene: .
v_gene: TRBV7-9
j_gene: TRBJ2-1
abundance: few

CDR3nt: TGTGCCAGCAGCGTAGGAGTTAGCTTAGCGGGACCCTCCTACGAGCAGTACTTC
CDR3aa: CASSVGVSLAGPSYEQYF
d_gene: TRBD2
v_gene: TRBV9
j_gene: TRBJ2-7
abundance: few

CDR3nt: TGTGCCAGCAAGACTAGCGATGGCATTCAGTACTTC
CDR3aa: CASKTSDGIQYF
d_gene: TRBD2
v_gene: TRBV27
j_gene: TRBJ2-4
abundance: few

CDR3nt: TGTGCCAGCAGCCGAATTGAAGAGACCCAGTACTTC
CDR3aa: CASSRIEETQYF
d_gene: .
v_gene: TRBV11-2
j_gene: TRBJ2-5
abundance: .

CDR3nt: TGTGCCAGCAGCTCGGGGGGGCTCGACTCGCTAGCCAAAAACATTCAGTACTTC
CDR3aa: CASSSGGLDSLAKNIQYF
d_gene: TRBD2
v_gene: TRBV7-2
j_gene: TRBJ2-4
abundance: .

CDR3nt: TGCAGCGTTGCAAAGGGGCGGAACACCGGGGAGCTGTTTTTT
CDR3aa: CSVAKGRNTGELFF
d_gene: .
v_gene: TRBV29-1
j_gene: TRBJ2-2
abundance: few

CDR3nt: TGCGCCAGCAGAGCCGCCGGGGGCGGGGGCGAGACCCAGTACTTC
CDR3aa: CASRAAGGGGETQYF
d_gene: .
v_gene: TRBV5-1
j_gene: TRBJ2-5
abundance: .

CDR3nt: TGTGCCAGCACCCGACTACAGTCCCAAGAGACCCAGTACTTC
CDR3aa: CASTRLQSQETQYF
d_gene: .
v_gene: TRBV2
j_gene: TRBJ2-5
abundance: few

CDR3nt: TGCGCCAGCAGCGGAAGGACAGGGTCCACAGATACGCAGTATTTT
CDR3aa: CASSGRTGSTDTQYF
d_gene: TRBD1
v_gene: TRBV5-1
j_gene: TRBJ2-3
abundance: few

CDR3nt: TGCAGCGTTGATTGGGGACATCGGAGCTCCTACGAGCAGTACTTC
CDR3aa: CSVDWGHRSSYEQYF
d_gene: .
v_gene: TRBV29-1
j_gene: TRBJ2-7
abundance: .

CDR3nt: TGTGCCAGCAGCGACACGAATCGGCAGGGCGGTAAACAAGAGACCCAGTACTTC
CDR3aa: CASSDTNRQGGKQETQYF
d_gene: .
v_gene: TRBV21-1
j_gene: TRBJ2-5
abundance: few

CDR3nt: TGTGCCAGCAGCTTGTTTGGGGTGGGTGAAAAACTGTTTTTT
CDR3aa: CASSLFGVGEKLFF
d_gene: .
v_gene: TRBV7-2
j_gene: TRBJ1-4
abundance: .

CDR3nt: TGTGCCAGTTCTCAGGGGACACACACTGAAGCTTTCTTT
CDR3aa: CASSQGTHTEAFF
d_gene: .
v_gene: TRBV19
j_gene: TRBJ1-1
abundance: few

CDR3nt: TGCGCCAGCAGCTTGAGACGGGGCGGCACAGATACGCAGTATTTT
CDR3aa: CASSLRRGGTDTQYF
d_gene: .
v_gene: TRBV5-1
j_gene: TRBJ2-3
abundance: .

CDR3nt: TGTGCCAGCAGGCGGCCGGGACTAGCGGGAGATACGCAGTATTTT
CDR3aa: CASRRPGLAGDTQYF
d_gene: TRBD2
v_gene: TRBV5-4
j_gene: TRBJ2-3
abundance: .

CDR3nt: TGTGCCAGCAGCATAGGGTCCTATGGCTACACCTTC
CDR3aa: CASSIGSYGYTF
d_gene: .
v_gene: TRBV5-6
j_gene: TRBJ1-2
abundance: .

CDR3nt: TGCGCCAGCAGCCCAGGGGAAGGGTTAAATCAGCCCCAGCATTTT
CDR3aa: CASSPGEGLNQPQHF
d_gene: .
v_gene: TRBV5-1
j_gene: TRBJ1-5
abundance: .

CDR3nt: TGCGCCAGCAGCCGAGGAGAGACCCAGTACTTC
CDR3aa: CASSRGETQYF
d_gene: .
v_gene: TRBV5-1
j_gene: TRBJ2-5
abundance: .

CDR3nt: TGTGCCAGCAGGCAAGGACAGGGTCCGTACACTGAAGCTTTCTTT
CDR3aa: CASRQGQGPYTEAFF
d_gene: TRBD1
v_gene: TRBV28
j_gene: TRBJ1-1
abundance: few

CDR3nt: TGCGCCAGCAGCCACCTCCGGGACAGGGAAGCTTTCTTT
CDR3aa: CASSHLRDREAFF
d_gene: TRBD1
v_gene: TRBV4-1
j_gene: TRBJ1-1
abundance: .

CDR3nt: TGTGCCAGCAGCTTCCCTCGAAAAGGGGAACTAGCGCACCGTTTAAATGAGCAGTTCTTC
CDR3aa: CASSFPRKGELAHRLNEQFF
d_gene: TRBD2
v_gene: TRBV7-6
j_gene: TRBJ2-1
abundance: few

CDR3nt: TGTGCCATCAGCGGTGCATCGAATGGGGTACAAGAGACCCAGTACTTC
CDR3aa: CAISGASNGVQETQYF
d_gene: .
v_gene: TRBV10-3
j_gene: TRBJ2-5
abundance: .

CDR3nt: TGTGCCAGCAGCAGGACAGGTTTTGGTGAAGCTTTCTTT
CDR3aa: CASSRTGFGEAFF
d_gene: TRBD1
v_gene: TRBV5-8
j_gene: TRBJ1-1
abundance: few

CDR3nt: TGTGCCAGCAGCCAAGCCCCCAGCGGGACGCGCGAGCAGTACTTC
CDR3aa: CASSQAPSGTREQYF
d_gene: TRBD2
v_gene: TRBV4-2
j_gene: TRBJ2-7
abundance: few

CDR3nt: TGTGCCAGCATTGTCAGTGGGACTCCTTATCAGCCCCAGCATTTT
CDR3aa: CASIVSGTPYQPQHF
d_gene: .
v_gene: TRBV6-1
j_gene: TRBJ1-5
abundance: .

CDR3nt: TGTGCCTTGGGACTTGAGACCCAGTACTTC
CDR3aa: CALGLETQYF
d_gene: .
v_gene: TRBV21-1
j_gene: TRBJ2-5
abundance: few

CDR3nt: TGTGCCAGCAGCCGCGGGAGAATGTCTGGAAACACCATATATTTT
CDR3aa: CASSRGRMSGNTIYF
d_gene: .
v_gene: TRBV5-6
j_gene: TRBJ1-3
abundance: .

CDR3nt: TGTGCCTGGAGCCCAGATAACTATGGCTACACCTTC
CDR3aa: CAWSPDNYGYTF
d_gene: .
v_gene: TRBV30
j_gene: TRBJ1-2
abundance: .

CDR3nt: TGTGCCAGCAGCTTGTCGGGACAGAGCACAGATACGCAGTATTTT
CDR3aa: CASSLSGQSTDTQYF
d_gene: TRBD1
v_gene: TRBV7-2
j_gene: TRBJ2-3
abundance: .

CDR3nt: TGTGCCAGCAGCTTAGGGTCCGCAAGCAATCAGCCCCAGCATTTT
CDR3aa: CASSLGSASNQPQHF
d_gene: .
v_gene: TRBV7-2
j_gene: TRBJ1-5
abundance: few

CDR3nt: TGTGCCAGCAGCTTAGCGGGGCCCCCCTCAATCAATGAGCAGTTCTTC
CDR3aa: CASSLAGPPSINEQFF
d_gene: .
v_gene: TRBV7-2
j_gene: TRBJ2-1
abundance: few

CDR3nt: TGTGCCAGCAGCGGCTTGGGGCGGCCTAGCACAGATACGCAGTATTTT
CDR3aa: CASSGLGRPSTDTQYF
d_gene: .
v_gene: TRBV7-2
j_gene: TRBJ2-3
abundance: .

CDR3nt: TGTGCCAGCAGCAAAGATCTGACAGCGCTGCTGCCCACCTTC
CDR3aa: CASSKDLTALLPTF
d_gene: .
v_gene: TRBV21-1
j_gene: TRBJ1-2
abundance: .

CDR3nt: TGCGCCAGCAGCCCTGACGCGAATGAAGAGACCCAGTACTTC
CDR3aa: CASSPDANEETQYF
d_gene: .
v_gene: TRBV5-1
j_gene: TRBJ2-5
abundance: .

CDR3nt: TGCAGCGTTGAATTCCGGGACGGTCTATACGAGCAGTACTTC
CDR3aa: CSVEFRDGLYEQYF
d_gene: .
v_gene: TRBV29-1
j_gene: TRBJ2-7
abundance: .

CDR3nt: TGCGCCAGCAGCATAGGACAGGATGGCTACACCTTC
CDR3aa: CASSIGQDGYTF
d_gene: TRBD1
v_gene: TRBV5-1
j_gene: TRBJ1-2
abundance: few

CDR3nt: TGTGCCAGCAGCCGATCAAAAGAGGACAGGGAAGAGCGCGAGCAGTACTTC
CDR3aa: CASSRSKEDREEREQYF
d_gene: TRBD1
v_gene: TRBV2
j_gene: TRBJ2-7
abundance: .

CDR3nt: TGTGCCTTAAGGGGCAAAAACATTCAGTACTTC
CDR3aa: CALRGKNIQYF
d_gene: .
v_gene: TRBV30
j_gene: TRBJ2-4
abundance: .

CDR3nt: TGTGCCAGCAGCGCGGACAGGGGTACTTTCGCCAAAAACATTCAGTACTTC
CDR3aa: CASSADRGTFAKNIQYF
d_gene: TRBD1
v_gene: TRBV9
j_gene: TRBJ2-4
abundance: few

CDR3nt: TGCAGTGCTCTACGCGATACCGGCACCTTC
CDR3aa: CSALRDTGTF
d_gene: .
v_gene: TRBV20-1
j_gene: TRBJ1-2
abundance: .

CDR3nt: TGTGCCAGTAGCATTCGCCGTTGGAGGGTTGACTACAATGAGCAGTTCTTC
CDR3aa: CASSIRRWRVDYNEQFF
d_gene: .
v_gene: TRBV19
j_gene: TRBJ2-1
abundance: .

CDR3nt: TGTGCCAGTAGTACCTCAGGAGGGGTCTCCTACAATGAGCAGTTCTTC
CDR3aa: CASSTSGGVSYNEQFF
d_gene: .
v_gene: TRBV19
j_gene: TRBJ2-1
abundance: few

CDR3nt: TGCAGCGAACGAAGAGGGCTTCAAGAGACCCAGTACTTC
CDR3aa: CSERRGLQETQYF
d_gene: .
v_gene: TRBV29-1
j_gene: TRBJ2-5
abundance: .

CDR3nt: TGCGCCAGCAGCTTTCAGGAGCTCTCCTACGAGCAGTACTTC
CDR3aa: CASSFQELSYEQYF
d_gene: .
v_gene: TRBV5-1
j_gene: TRBJ2-7
abundance: .

CDR3nt: TGCAGCGCCGTAAAGGGGACAGAATATGGCTACACCTTC
CDR3aa: CSAVKGTEYGYTF
d_gene: TRBD1
v_gene: TRBV29-1
j_gene: TRBJ1-2
abundance: few

CDR3nt: TGTGCCAGCAGCGACCGCCTGACAGGGGGCGGTCCTGGGGCCAACGTCCTGACTTTC
CDR3aa: CASSDRLTGGGPGANVLTF
d_gene: TRBD1
v_gene: TRBV7-3
j_gene: TRBJ2-6
abundance: .

CDR3nt: TGCAGCGTTGCCCCTTGGGGCGGAACGTCCTACGAGCAGTACTTC
CDR3aa: CSVAPWGGTSYEQYF
d_gene: .
v_gene: TRBV29-1
j_gene: TRBJ2-7
abundance: .